The 30 T cell receptor beta chains presented below share a single source sample, sequenced in a study of blood T cell repertoires in COVID-19. Sequenced by immunoSEQ multiplex PCR; TCRdb stores in-frame clones only, minus some. This sample has about 480,000 clones, with around 85% found just once. Specimen: PBMCs or T cells enriched from blood (not recorded which). The receptor source for this set is a woman aged 55-70 years who had recovered from COVID-19.

This chain joins TRBV12-5 and TRBJ1-1; no clear D gene. The germline gives CDR1 LGHNT, CDR2 FRNRAP. CDR3 length: 15 residues. The germline V and J ends were trimmed by 1 base and 1 base, with 10 bases remaining between them. The CDR3 is CASGLASTGNTEAFF. CDR3 in DNA: TGTGCTAGTGGTTTGGCCTCAACTGGGAACACTGAAGCTTTCTTT.

This chain links TRBV3-1 (or the pseudogene TRBV3-2) with TRBJ1-1; D uncertain. Germline V gives CDR1 LGHDT, CDR2 YNNKEL (reference sequence). The CDR3 sequence is 15 residues long. The V end was cut by 0 bases, the J end by 4 bases, with 12 bases between. CDR3 bases: TGTGCCAGCAGCCAAGATGCGTCCCCAAGCACTGAAGCTTTCTTT. Translated, it gives CASSQDASPSTEAFF.

The CDR3 DNA sequence: TGTGCCAGCTCGGGACAGGGGAATGAAAAACTGTTTTTT. Translated, it gives CASSGQGNEKLFF. This chain joins TRBV18 and TRBJ1-4; 10 positions match TRBD1. The germline V gene encodes CDR1 KGHSH and CDR2 LQKENI. The CDR3 is 13 residues long. V shed 6 bases and J 5 bases; nucleotides not matched to a gene: 0.

This chain joins TRBV18 and TRBJ2-1; 9 positions match TRBD2. The V and J ends lost 2 bases and 6 bases, in that order; junction bases with no gene match: 2. This CDR3 is 14 amino acids long. Germline CDR1 KGHSH, CDR2 LQKENI. In DNA form, the CDR3 reads TGTGCCAGCTCACCAGCGGGGGGGCCCAATGAGCAGTTCTTC. The encoded protein is CASSPAGGPNEQFF.

The chain uses TRBV12-3 or TRBV12-4 and TRBJ1-1; maybe TRBD1 (5 bases). Trimming cost V 5 bases and J 1 base, with 8 bases left between them. This CDR3 contains 13 residues. CDR3 loop: CASSKQGNTEAFF. The CDR3 DNA sequence: TGTGCCAGCAGTAAGCAGGGGAACACTGAAGCTTTCTTT.

The chain recombines TRBV19 with TRBJ2-7; tentative D call: TRBD2 (6 bases). Germline V gene lookup returns CDR1 LNHDA and CDR2 SQIVND (reference sequence). The CDR3 extends over 15 amino acids. V shed 2 bases and J shed 3 bases, with 14 bases lying between them. CDR3 sequence: CASSIFRGMSYEQYF. DNA of the CDR3: TGTGCCAGTAGTATATTTCGGGGGATGAGCTACGAGCAGTACTTC.

The chain links TRBV3-1 (or the pseudogene TRBV3-2) to TRBJ2-7; TRBD1 aligns across 8 bases. Germline V gene lookup returns CDR1 LGHDT and CDR2 YNNKEL (reference sequence). The junction had 11 bases not matched to a gene; V was cut back by 4 bases and J by 0 bases. This CDR3 has 17 residues. CDR3 sequence: CASSRALQGGGSYEQYF. CDR3 in DNA: TGTGCCAGCAGCCGGGCCTTACAGGGGGGAGGCTCCTACGAGCAGTACTTC.

This chain uses TRBV4-1 with TRBJ2-2; D is unresolved. CDR1 is MGHRA and CDR2 is YSYEKL in the germline V gene. The CDR3 is 16 residues long. V gave up 2 bases and J gave up 0 bases, with 10 bases separating them. The CDR3 DNA follows: TGCGCCAGCAGCCAATCGCCCGGTCCGAACACCGGGGAGCTGTTTTTT. It specifies CASSQSPGPNTGELFF.

This rearrangement joins TRBV2 to TRBJ1-6; D is possibly TRBD1 (6 bases). This CDR3 is built from 18 residues. V was shortened by 2 bases and J by 1 base, with 15 bases between the two germline ends. Per the germline V gene, CDR1 is SNHLY and CDR2 is FYNNEI. This chain's CDR3 is CASSERDPTGSYNSPLHF. The CDR3 DNA reads as TGTGCCAGCAGTGAAAGGGACCCGACAGGATCCTATAATTCACCCCTCCACTTT.

The J gene is TRBJ1-1, the V gene TRBV11-2; a weak D match, TRBD1 (5 bases). From germline, CDR1 is SGHAT and CDR2 FQNNGV. The CDR3 spans 13 residues. The V and J ends lost 2 bases and 7 bases respectively, with 11 bases between them. The CDR3: CASSLTGAGEAFF. The CDR3 coding sequence is TGTGCCAGCAGCTTAACAGGTGCCGGTGAAGCTTTCTTT. Variable domain in full (rest from reference TRBV11-2 and TRBJ1-1): EAGVAQSPRYKIIEKRQSVAFWCNPISGHATLYWYQQILGQGPKLLIQFQNNGVVDDSQLPKDRFSAERLKGVDSTLKIQPAKLEDSAVYLCASSLTGAGEAFFGQGTRLTVV.

CDR3 region: CASSSDRGGSPLHF. The CDR3 bases are TGTGCCAGCTCTTCAGACAGGGGCGGGTCACCCCTCCACTTT. The J gene is TRBJ1-6, the V gene TRBV18; TRBD1 aligns across 8 bases. CDR1 is KGHSH, CDR2 LQKENI, per germline. This CDR3 comprises 14 residues. The trim removed 6 bases at V and 10 bases at J, leaving 8 bases unmatched.

The chain carries TRBV28 and TRBJ1-6; 10 bases match TRBD1. The CDR3 extends over 15 amino acids. The V gene end was trimmed by 10 bases and the J gene end by 7 bases; junction bases not matched to a gene: 10. The germline V gene has CDR1 MDHEN and CDR2 SYDVKM. Here the CDR3 reads CATNSPGQGNSPLHF. CDR3 nucleotides: TGTGCCACCAACTCGCCGGGACAGGGGAATTCACCCCTCCACTTT.

The DNA for the CDR3 is TGTGCCATCAGTAATGACAGGGGGCACTACGAGCAGTACGTC. The encoded protein is CAISNDRGHYEQYV. This chain links TRBV10-3 with TRBJ2-7, with TRBD1 matching over 10 bases. This CDR3 contains 14 residues. The V gene's germline CDR1 is ENHRY and CDR2 SYGVKD. Unmatched junction bases numbered 4, after V lost 5 bases and J lost 3 bases.

This chain connects TRBV29-1 to TRBJ1-5, with TRBD1 identical over 9 bases. Germline values: CDR1 SQVTM, CDR2 ANQGSEA. With V trimmed by 6 bases and J by 6 bases, 3 bases remained unmatched. This CDR3 contains 12 residues. The CDR3 DNA sequence: TGCAGCGTCCGGACAGGGGCTCAGCCCCAGCATTTT. Translation: CSVRTGAQPQHF.

The gene calls are TRBV7-2 and TRBJ2-2, with D hard to call. Trimming pared 1 base from V and 9 bases from J, leaving 9 bases between. The germline CDR1 and CDR2 sequences are SGHTA and FQGNSA. The CDR3 contains 13 residues. CDR3 amino acids: CASSLGGARELFF. Here the CDR3 DNA reads TGTGCCAGCAGCTTAGGAGGAGCGCGGGAGCTGTTTTTT.

The genes are TRBV6-5 and TRBJ2-7; maybe TRBD1 (7 bases). V lost 8 bases and J lost 2, with 16 bases in between. Germline values: CDR1 MNHEY, CDR2 SVGAGI. There are 14 residues in the CDR3. For the CDR3, the DNA is TGTGCCAGCGGGCCGGCAGGGGGGACCTACGAGCAGTACGTC. The encoded protein is CASGPAGGTYEQYV.

This clone was counted once. CDR3 sequence: CASTGDLRGTEAFF. For the CDR3, the DNA is TGCGCCAGCACCGGGGACTTGCGGGGAACTGAAGCTTTCTTT. The V gene is TRBV5-1, the J gene TRBJ1-1, with D tentatively TRBD1 (5 bases). Germline values: CDR1 SGHRS, CDR2 YFSETQ. The length of the CDR3 is 14 residues. Trimming took 6 bases from V and 5 from J, leaving 17 bases between them.

The chain links TRBV7-6 to TRBJ2-5; the match to TRBD2 covers 9 bases. CDR3 length: 16 residues. The V gene end was trimmed by 2 bases and the J gene end by 2 bases; junction bases not matched to a gene: 6. Germline CDR1 and CDR2: SGHVS and FNYEAQ. This CDR3 reads CASSLRASGDQETQYF. The CDR3 DNA reads TGTGCCAGCAGCTTAAGGGCTAGCGGGGATCAAGAGACCCAGTACTTC. Variable domain in full (rest from reference TRBV7-6 and TRBJ2-5): GAGVSQSPRYKVTKRGQDVALRCDPISGHVSLYWYRQALGQGPEFLTYFNYEAQQDKSGLPNDRFSAERPEGSISTLTIQRTEQRDSAMYRCASSLRASGDQETQYFGPGTRLLVL.

The chain links TRBV5-1 to TRBJ2-3, with 8 bases that match TRBD1. Germline CDR1 and CDR2: SGHRS and YFSETQ. V lost 3 bases, J lost 5 bases, and 11 bases stayed unmatched. This CDR3 region has 16 residues. The CDR3 reads CASSWGWTGLEDTQYF. CDR3 bases: TGCGCCAGCAGCTGGGGGTGGACAGGGCTTGAAGATACGCAGTATTTT.

A single count supports this clone. The V and J genes are TRBV5-3 and TRBJ1-2, with 9 bases lining up with TRBD1. TRBV5-3 is marked as an open reading frame, function uncertain. V shed 4 bases, J shed 3 bases, and the junction held 7 bases outside the gene matches. The CDR3 runs 15 residues. CDR3 DNA: TGTGCCAGAAGCCCCGGACAGGGGCGCTACTATGGCTACACCTTC. Its protein is CARSPGQGRYYGYTF.

The chain joins TRBV6-1 to TRBJ2-7, with D tentatively TRBD1 (6 bases). Trimming left V 0 bases short and J 12 bases short, with 15 bases between. This CDR3 is 13 amino acids long. Germline loops: CDR1 MNHNS, CDR2 SASEGT. The CDR3 here is CASSEAENRATYV. In nucleotides, the CDR3 is TGTGCCAGCAGTGAAGCGGAAAACAGGGCTACGTACGTC.

V is TRBV5-6 and J is TRBJ1-2; D is perhaps TRBD1 (6 bases). The germline V and J ends were trimmed by 4 bases and 5 bases, with 18 bases remaining between them. CDR3 length: 15 amino acids. Germline-derived CDR1 and CDR2 are SGHDT and YYEEEE. The CDR3 is CASSLAGGLSYGYTF. CDR3 sequence (DNA): TGTGCCAGCAGCCTTGCGGGGGGCCTCTCGTATGGCTACACCTTC.

The chain uses TRBV5-6 and TRBJ2-7; D unclear. This CDR3 spans 13 amino acids. Germline V gene sequence: CDR1 SGHDT, CDR2 YYEEEE. The V end was cut by 0 bases, the J end by 5 bases, with 9 bases between. The CDR3 sequence is CASSLGSGHEQYV. The CDR3 DNA is TGTGCCAGCAGCTTGGGTTCTGGCCACGAGCAGTACGTC.

A single count supports this clone. This sequence joins TRBV9 and TRBJ1-4, with a weak D call TRBD1 (6 bases). V shed 0 bases and J shed 0 bases, with 15 bases lying between them. This CDR3 comprises 18 residues. Looked up from germline, CDR1 is SGDLS and CDR2 is YYNGEE. In nucleotides, the CDR3 is TGTGCCAGCAGCGTAGGCAGGGGAGGGCCCGCAACTAATGAAAAACTGTTTTTT. Translating gives CASSVGRGGPATNEKLFF.

This chain joins TRBV6-5 and TRBJ1-1; 7 bases align to TRBD1. V lost 9 bases to trimming and J lost 0 bases; unmatched junction nucleotides: 4. CDR1 is MNHEY and CDR2 is SVGAGI in the germline V gene. The CDR3 consists of 13 residues. CDR3 loop: CASGTAMNTEAFF. CDR3 bases: TGTGCCAGTGGGACAGCCATGAACACTGAAGCTTTCTTT.

This chain uses TRBV7-6 with TRBJ2-5; perhaps TRBD2 as D (6 bases). V lost 0 bases and J lost 5, with 13 bases in between. CDR3 size: 15 residues. CDR1 and CDR2 (germline): SGHVS, FNYEAQ. The CDR3 DNA follows: TGTGCCAGCAGCTTAGCGCCAAGAGGGAGGGAGACCCAGTACTTC. Translated, it gives CASSLAPRGRETQYF.

V usage is TRBV6-5 and J usage is TRBJ1-2; no reliable D call. The CDR3 extends over 14 amino acids. Germline CDR1 MNHEY, CDR2 SVGAGI. V gave up 0 bases and J gave up 0 bases, with 5 bases separating them. The DNA for the CDR3 is TGTGCCAGCAGTTACTCGACTCCTAACTATGGCTACACCTTC. Translating gives CASSYSTPNYGYTF.

This chain uses TRBV5-1 with TRBJ1-4; 7 bases fit TRBD1. With V trimmed by 6 bases and J by 5 bases, 7 bases remained unmatched. The germline gives CDR1 SGHRS, CDR2 YFSETQ. The CDR3 contains 14 residues. Here the CDR3 reads CASTFGGQNEKLFF. CDR3 sequence (DNA): TGCGCCAGCACCTTTGGGGGACAGAATGAAAAACTGTTTTTT.

The chain combines TRBV19 with TRBJ1-5; 7 nucleotides match TRBD1. CDR3 length: 13 amino acids. The V and J ends lost 5 bases and 7 bases, in that order; junction bases with no gene match: 5. Germline-derived CDR1 and CDR2 are LNHDA and SQIVND (reference sequence). CDR3 nucleotides: TGTGCCAGTAGTCGTGACAGGGAGCAGCCCCAGCATTTT. The encoded protein is CASSRDREQPQHF.

This clone was seen just once. This chain connects TRBV19 to TRBJ2-2, with a possible D match to TRBD2 (6 bases). The V gene lost 5 bases and the J gene lost 2 bases, with 18 bases spanning the gap. Germline CDR1 LNHDA, CDR2 SQIVND (reference sequence). This CDR3 comprises 17 residues. The DNA for the CDR3 is TGTGCCAGTAGTTCAGCTCGACTAGATCCCAACACCGGGGAGCTGTTTTTT. Encoded protein: CASSSARLDPNTGELFF.